The 20 T cell receptor beta chains given below trace back to one sample, sequenced in a study of T cell responses to AZD1222 COVID-19 vaccine. Data came from immunoSEQ multiplex PCR; TCRdb stores just in-frame clones and leaves some out. This table has 150,000 to 200,000 clones, roughly 92% appearing once. The specimen comprised peripheral blood, sampled 28 days after the second AZD1222 dose. All receptors derive from an adult who received the AZD1222 COVID-19 vaccine.

The CDR3 bases are TGTGCCAGTAGGGGGACAGTTAACACTGAAGCTTTCTTT. Its protein product is CASRGTVNTEAFF. V gene TRBV19 combines with J gene TRBJ1-1, with 7 bases matching TRBD1. The CDR3 has 13 amino acids. The ends lost 6 bases at V and 2 bases at J; junction bases unmatched: 3. Germline lookup yields CDR1 LNHDA and CDR2 SQIVND (reference sequence).

The chain has TRBV11-1 and TRBJ1-1, with a tentative D call TRBD1 (6 bases). The CDR3 loop spans 16 amino acids. Germline V gives CDR1 SGHAT, CDR2 FQDESV (reference sequence). The V and J ends lost 6 bases and 1 base respectively, with 18 bases between them. The DNA of the CDR3 is TGTGCCAGCAGTCCGGGACAAATCACTCCGAACACTGAAGCTTTCTTT. It encodes CASSPGQITPNTEAFF.

The V and J genes are TRBV15 and TRBJ1-4, with no clear D. V lost 5 bases, J lost 8 bases, and 15 bases lay in between. Per germline, CDR1 LNHNV and CDR2 YYDKDF (reference sequence). The CDR3 has 14 amino acids. CDR3 in amino acids: CATSGWAGPEKLFF. The DNA for the CDR3 is TGTGCCACCAGCGGATGGGCAGGCCCCGAAAAACTGTTTTTT.

The chain combines TRBV24-1 with TRBJ1-1, with a tentative D call TRBD1 (5 bases). Germline CDR1 KGHDR, CDR2 SFDVKD. The V and J ends lost 4 bases and 6 bases respectively, with 8 bases between them. This CDR3 spans 12 amino acids. The CDR3 is CATSDPGSEAFF. The CDR3 nucleotides are TGTGCCACCAGTGACCCAGGGTCTGAAGCTTTCTTT.

The gene calls are TRBV28 and TRBJ2-5; D unresolved. The V end lost 4 bases, the J end lost 0 bases, and 6 bases lay between the germline ends. The CDR3 covers 13 residues. From germline, CDR1 is MDHEN and CDR2 SYDVKM. The CDR3 DNA follows: TGTGCCAGCAGTTCTCGGTACCAAGAGACCCAGTACTTC. Its protein is CASSSRYQETQYF.

The chain couples TRBV19 to TRBJ2-2; D tentatively fits TRBD1 or TRBD2 (5 bases each). V gave up 5 bases and J gave up 0 bases, with 10 bases separating them. The germline CDR1 and CDR2 sequences are LNHDA and SQIVND (reference sequence). CDR3 size: 15 residues. CDR3 loop: CASSPGTSNTGELFF. CDR3 sequence (DNA): TGTGCCAGTAGTCCCGGGACGTCGAACACCGGGGAGCTGTTTTTT.

V usage is TRBV30 and J usage is TRBJ1-6; D is undetermined. Germline V gene data show CDR1 as GTSNPN and CDR2 as SVGIG (reference sequence). This CDR3 spans 15 amino acids. The V and J ends lost 0 bases and 12 bases respectively, with 18 bases between them. The CDR3 reads CAWSVEGPVLGPLHF. The CDR3 nucleotides are TGTGCCTGGAGTGTTGAGGGTCCCGTCCTTGGACCCCTCCACTTT.

V and J are TRBV2 and TRBJ2-1; TRBD2 agrees at 11 bases. V shed 11 bases and J 8 bases; nucleotides not matched to a gene: 8. Germline assignment: CDR1 SNHLY and CDR2 FYNNEI. The CDR3 has 13 residues. CDR3 nucleotide sequence: TGTGCCGGAACTAGCGGGAGTGGAGATGAGCAGTTCTTC. It specifies CAGTSGSGDEQFF.

The V call is TRBV6-5, the J call TRBJ2-7; weak D call: TRBD1 (5 bases). CDR1 and CDR2 (germline): MNHEY, SVGAGI. The CDR3 runs 16 residues. V gave up 0 bases and J gave up 2 bases, with 14 bases separating them. CDR3 loop: CASSYSTEQAPYEQYF. The CDR3 nucleotides are TGTGCCAGCAGTTACTCAACCGAACAGGCTCCCTACGAGCAGTACTTC.

For the CDR3, the DNA is TGTGCCAGCAGCTTCGACCCCACGGGGTCGCAGTTCTTC. It encodes CASSFDPTGSQFF. This chain links TRBV7-3 with TRBJ2-1; D is perhaps TRBD2 (5 bases). Trimming pared 3 bases from V and 12 bases from J, leaving 15 bases between. The CDR3 totals 13 residues. Germline CDR1 reads SGHTA; CDR2 reads FQGTGA.

V gene TRBV6-5 combines with J gene TRBJ1-4; TRBD1 agrees at 10 bases. J was trimmed by 10 bases and V by 0 bases; bases with no gene match: 5. Germline V gene lookup returns CDR1 MNHEY and CDR2 SVGAGI. The CDR3 totals 15 residues. CDR3 DNA: TGTGCCAGCAGTTACTCCGGGACAGGGGAGGGAAAACTGTTTTTT. Residues: CASSYSGTGEGKLFF.

The rearrangement uses TRBV10-1 and TRBJ1-3, with no clear D. The CDR3 totals 15 residues. Germline-derived CDR1 and CDR2 are WNHNN and SYGVQD (reference sequence). Trimming left V 1 base short and J 0 bases short, with 7 bases between. In DNA, the CDR3 is TGCGCCAGCAGTGAGTTGCCTGACTCTGGAAACACCATATATTTT. Its translation is CASSELPDSGNTIYF.

The CDR3 is CARSAPRELRQPQHF. The CDR3 nucleotides read TGTGCCAGAAGCGCCCCCCGGGAGCTGCGGCAGCCCCAGCATTTT. V and J are TRBV5-3 and TRBJ1-5; D is uncertain. TRBV5-3 is identified as an open reading frame with a role that is uncertain. The V end was cut by 4 bases, the J end by 7 bases, with 18 bases between. The CDR3 covers 15 residues.

V is TRBV5-4 and J is TRBJ2-7, with TRBD1 matching 7 bases. This CDR3 comprises 14 residues. After removal of 7 bases from V and 1 base from J, the junction contained 8 bases not matched to a gene. Germline V gene sequence: CDR1 SGHNT, CDR2 YYREEE (reference sequence). This CDR3 reads CASVKTGESYEQYF. DNA for the CDR3: TGTGCCAGCGTGAAAACAGGGGAATCCTACGAGCAGTACTTC.

This chain connects TRBV9 to TRBJ2-7; D perhaps matches TRBD2 (6 bases). This CDR3 region has 15 residues. V lost 0 bases and J lost 0, with 10 bases in between. The V gene's germline CDR1 is SGDLS and CDR2 YYNGEE. CDR3 DNA: TGTGCCAGCAGCGTAGAAGCGGGCCCCTCCTACGAGCAGTACTTC. This codes for CASSVEAGPSYEQYF.

This chain uses TRBV10-1 with TRBJ2-1; no clear D. This CDR3 spans 15 amino acids. The V end was cut by 2 bases, the J end by 4 bases, with 12 bases between. CDR1 is WNHNN, CDR2 SYGVQD, per germline (reference sequence). The CDR3 reads CASSETRSTYNEQFF. The DNA for the CDR3 is TGCGCCAGCAGTGAGACGAGATCAACGTACAATGAGCAGTTCTTC.

The gene calls are TRBV7-9 and TRBJ2-7; D is unclear. The V gene lost 3 bases and the J gene lost 3 bases, with 18 bases spanning the gap. This CDR3 comprises 16 residues. The germline gives CDR1 SEHNR, CDR2 FQNEAQ (reference sequence). The CDR3 is CASSFRAGPRHYEQYF. The CDR3 DNA is TGTGCCAGCAGCTTCCGGGCTGGACCGCGGCACTACGAGCAGTACTTC.

This clone has only one observation. The chain employs TRBV4-2 and TRBJ2-5, with 7 bases matching TRBD2. V lost 1 base to trimming and J lost 3 bases; unmatched junction nucleotides: 2. CDR1 is LGHNA and CDR2 is YNFKEQ in the germline V gene. This CDR3 region has 14 residues. CDR3 sequence reads: CASSQGGLEETQYF. DNA for the CDR3: TGTGCCAGCAGCCAAGGCGGACTAGAAGAGACCCAGTACTTC.

The V call is TRBV19, the J call TRBJ1-4, with D hard to call. Germline values: CDR1 LNHDA, CDR2 SQIVND (reference sequence). This CDR3 contains 12 residues. Trimming pared 10 bases from V and 2 bases from J, leaving 8 bases between. CDR3 region: CATGTTNEKLFF. The CDR3 nucleotides are TGTGCCACCGGTACCACTAATGAAAAACTGTTTTTT.

This clone was observed once. V usage is TRBV3-1 (or the pseudogene TRBV3-2) and J usage is TRBJ1-3; no definite D call. The CDR3 is 13 residues long. V was shortened by 1 base and J by 4 bases, with 5 bases between the two germline ends. Germline CDR1 is LGHDT and CDR2 is YNNKEL (reference sequence). The CDR3, as DNA: TGTGCCAGCAGCCAAGCAGGAGGAAACACCATATATTTT. Translated, it gives CASSQAGGNTIYF.